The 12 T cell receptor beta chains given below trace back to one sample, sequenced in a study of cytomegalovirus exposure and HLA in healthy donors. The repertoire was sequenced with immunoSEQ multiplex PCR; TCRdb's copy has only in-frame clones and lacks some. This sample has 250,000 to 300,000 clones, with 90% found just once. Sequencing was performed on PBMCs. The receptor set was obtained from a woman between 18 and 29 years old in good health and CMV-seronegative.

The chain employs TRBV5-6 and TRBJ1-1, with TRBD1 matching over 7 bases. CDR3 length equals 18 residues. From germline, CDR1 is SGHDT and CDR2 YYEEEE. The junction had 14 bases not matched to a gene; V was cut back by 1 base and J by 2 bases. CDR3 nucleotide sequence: TGTGCCAGCAGCTTGATAGGGGGCGTAGGTGCGGGAAACACTGAAGCTTTCTTT. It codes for CASSLIGGVGAGNTEAFF.

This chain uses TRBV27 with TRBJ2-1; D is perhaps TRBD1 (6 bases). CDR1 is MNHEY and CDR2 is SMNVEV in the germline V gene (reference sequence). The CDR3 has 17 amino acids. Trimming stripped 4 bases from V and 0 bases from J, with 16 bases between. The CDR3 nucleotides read TGTGCCAGCAGTTCCGACAACAGGGCTAGCTCCTACAATGAGCAGTTCTTC. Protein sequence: CASSSDNRASSYNEQFF.

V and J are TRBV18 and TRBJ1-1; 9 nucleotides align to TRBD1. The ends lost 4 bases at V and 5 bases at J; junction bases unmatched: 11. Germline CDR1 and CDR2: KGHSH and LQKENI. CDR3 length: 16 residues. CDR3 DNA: TGTGCCAGCTCACTTGCCCGGGACAGGGTTTTGACTGAAGCTTTCTTT. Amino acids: CASSLARDRVLTEAFF.

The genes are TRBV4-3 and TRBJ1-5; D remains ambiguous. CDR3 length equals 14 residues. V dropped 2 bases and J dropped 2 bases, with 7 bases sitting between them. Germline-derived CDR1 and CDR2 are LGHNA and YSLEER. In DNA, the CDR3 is TGCGCCAGCAGCCAATATCGGGGCAATCAGCCCCAGCATTTT. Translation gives CASSQYRGNQPQHF.

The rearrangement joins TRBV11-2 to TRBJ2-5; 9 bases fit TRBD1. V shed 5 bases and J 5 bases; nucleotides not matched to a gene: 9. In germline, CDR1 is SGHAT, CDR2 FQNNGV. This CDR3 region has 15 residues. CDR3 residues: CASSQMGQGGETQYF. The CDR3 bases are TGTGCCAGCAGCCAGATGGGACAGGGAGGGGAGACCCAGTACTTC.

CDR3 DNA: TGCGCCAGCAGTGCCAGCGGGGGCGTCGGCACCGGGGAGCTGTTTTTT. Protein: CASSASGGVGTGELFF. The gene calls are TRBV10-2 and TRBJ2-2; 8 positions agree with TRBD2. CDR1 is WSHSY, CDR2 SAAADI, per germline. With 4 bases clipped from V and 4 bases from J, the junction kept 8 bases outside the gene matches. CDR3 length equals 16 residues.

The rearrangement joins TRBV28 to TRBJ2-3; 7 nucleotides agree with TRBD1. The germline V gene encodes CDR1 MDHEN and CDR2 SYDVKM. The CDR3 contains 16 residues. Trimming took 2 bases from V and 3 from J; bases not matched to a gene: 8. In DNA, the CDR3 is TGTGCCAGCAGTTTACTAATAGGGGGCGGGACAGATACGCAGTATTTT. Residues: CASSLLIGGGTDTQYF.

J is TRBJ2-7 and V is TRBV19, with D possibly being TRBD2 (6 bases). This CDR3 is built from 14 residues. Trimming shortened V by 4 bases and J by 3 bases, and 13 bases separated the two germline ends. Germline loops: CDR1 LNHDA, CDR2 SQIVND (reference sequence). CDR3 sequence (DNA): TGTGCCAGTAGTAGAGCCGAGGAGGGCTACGAGCAGTACTTC. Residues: CASSRAEEGYEQYF.

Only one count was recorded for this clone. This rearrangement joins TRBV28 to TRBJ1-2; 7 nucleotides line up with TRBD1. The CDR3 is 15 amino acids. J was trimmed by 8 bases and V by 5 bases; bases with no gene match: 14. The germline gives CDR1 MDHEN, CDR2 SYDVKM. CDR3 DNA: TGTGCCAGCAGTCCAAACCACAGGGGACACGACGGCTACACCTTC. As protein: CASSPNHRGHDGYTF.

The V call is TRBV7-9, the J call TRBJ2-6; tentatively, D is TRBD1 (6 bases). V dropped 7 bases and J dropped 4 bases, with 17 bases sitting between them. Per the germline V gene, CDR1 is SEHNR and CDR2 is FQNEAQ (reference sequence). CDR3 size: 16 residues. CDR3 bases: TGTGCCAGCACCTTTGGAGACAGGCCCGGGGCCAACGTCCTGACTTTC. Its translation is CASTFGDRPGANVLTF.

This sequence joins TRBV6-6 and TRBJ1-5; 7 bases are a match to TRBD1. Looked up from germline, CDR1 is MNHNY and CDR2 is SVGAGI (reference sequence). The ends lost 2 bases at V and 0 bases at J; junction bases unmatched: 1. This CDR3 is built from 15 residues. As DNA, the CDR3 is TGTGCCAGCAGTTACCAGGGGGGTAGCAATCAGCCCCAGCATTTT. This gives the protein CASSYQGGSNQPQHF.

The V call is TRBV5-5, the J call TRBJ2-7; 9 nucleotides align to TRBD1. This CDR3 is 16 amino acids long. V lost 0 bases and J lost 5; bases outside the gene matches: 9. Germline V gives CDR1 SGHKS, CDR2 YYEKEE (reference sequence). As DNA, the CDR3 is TGTGCCAGCAGCTTGGAAGCCGGGACAGGGTTGGACGAGCAGTACTTC. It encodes CASSLEAGTGLDEQYF. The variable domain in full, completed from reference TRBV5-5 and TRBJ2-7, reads DAGVTQSPTHLIKTRGQQVTLRCSPISGHKSVSWYQQVLGQGPQFIFQYYEKEERGRGNFPDRFSARQFPNYSSELNVNALLLGDSALYLCASSLEAGTGLDEQYFGPGTRLTVT.